One sample yielded the 5 T cell receptor beta chains listed below, sequenced in a study of blood T cell repertoires in COVID-19. Produced via immunoSEQ multiplex PCR; TCRdb's table is partial and in-frame only. The sample holds some 52,000 clones, about 90% seen once. Sequenced material: peripheral blood. These receptors were obtained from a human donor with active COVID-19. The donor label of this sample is uncertain.

This clone has just a few counts. V usage is TRBV5-6 and J usage is TRBJ1-1, with 7 bases identical to TRBD1. Germline loops: CDR1 SGHDT, CDR2 YYEEEE. V shed 4 bases and J 3 bases; nucleotides not matched to a gene: 3. The CDR3 totals 13 residues. DNA for the CDR3: TGTGCCAGCAGCCTCGACAGGGACACTGAAGCTTTCTTT. This sequence encodes CASSLDRDTEAFF. Complete variable domain (other parts from reference TRBV5-6 and TRBJ1-1): DAGVTQSPTHLIKTRGQQVTLRCSPKSGHDTVSWYQQALGQGPQFIFQYYEEEERQRGNFPDRFSGHQFPNYSSELNVNALLLGDSALYLCASSLDRDTEAFFGQGTRLTVV.

This clone was seen only once. The chain has TRBV7-9 and TRBJ2-3; no clear D. Germline lookup yields CDR1 SEHNR and CDR2 FQNEAQ (reference sequence). With 5 bases removed from V and 0 bases from J, the gap between germline ends came to 21 bases. The CDR3 loop spans 18 amino acids. The CDR3 sequence: CASSPAAVSLSSTDTQYF. As DNA, the CDR3 is TGTGCCAGCAGCCCCGCGGCAGTAAGTCTGTCTAGCACAGATACGCAGTATTTT.

The rearrangement joins TRBV7-2 to TRBJ1-4; 7 bases align to TRBD1. The V gene's germline CDR1 is SGHTA and CDR2 FQGNSA. This CDR3 comprises 13 residues. Germline trimming cut 5 bases from V and 7 bases from J; bases unmatched to any gene: 4. In DNA form, the CDR3 reads TGTGCCAGCAGCCGGGACAGTACTGAAAAACTGTTTTTT. Amino acid sequence: CASSRDSTEKLFF.

The chain has TRBV3-1 (or the pseudogene TRBV3-2) and TRBJ1-5; D might be TRBD1 (5 bases). Germline V gives CDR1 LGHDT, CDR2 YNNKEL (reference sequence). V lost 0 bases, J lost 4 bases, and 7 bases lay in between. CDR3 length equals 14 residues. The DNA for the CDR3 is TGTGCCAGCAGCCAAGATCAGGGAAATCAGCCCCAGCATTTT. This codes for CASSQDQGNQPQHF.

The V and J genes are TRBV7-3 and TRBJ1-6; 8 nucleotides line up with TRBD1. Germline trimming cut 5 bases from V and 6 bases from J; bases unmatched to any gene: 15. The CDR3 sequence is 18 residues long. Germline assignment: CDR1 SGHTA and CDR2 FQGTGA. CDR3 bases: TGTGCCAGCAGCACGCCGCAGGGGGCGAACCCTGGTAATTCACCCCTCCACTTT. Translation gives CASSTPQGANPGNSPLHF.